Listed below are T cell receptor beta chains from one sample, sequenced in a study of blood T cell repertoires in COVID-19. TCRdb keeps only in-frame clones here, not all; method: immunoSEQ multiplex PCR. Of more than 200,000 clones listed, around 87% are singletons. Sequences were obtained from PBMCs or T cells enriched from blood (not recorded which). Receptors originate from a woman aged 45 to 65 who had recovered from COVID-19. The CDR3 runs from the conserved cysteine through the conserved F or W. The listing skips clone size in some rows; elsewhere it reads once, few, many or a size class.

size	V	CDR3
.	TRBV19	CASRGGPGDYSNQPQHF
few	TRBV3-1/TRBV3-2	CASSHRDIGYTF
.	TRBV27	CAITSTVVTYGYTF
.	TRBV27	CASSSGQFLNTEAFF
.	TRBV10-3	CAIRPSPGQGSYEQYF
.	TRBV2	CASSVGQGGGTEAFF
.	TRBV18	CASSLRDSYEQYF
.	TRBV7-6	CASSPGGGYNEQFF
.	TRBV18	CASSWTGTGANTEAFF
.	TRBV27	CASSPGTGWRKEKLFF
.	TRBV9	CASSVVAGGDTQYF
.	TRBV27	CASSWGGAYEQYF
many	TRBV30	CAWSVPTGRYNEQFF
.	TRBV5-4	CASSLDRQGYEQYF
.	TRBV30	CAWSYGFPHSGNTIYF
.	TRBV19	CASSPTSSNIQYF
.	TRBV18	CASSLETEGRGNEQFF
.	TRBV3-1/TRBV3-2	CASSQDWAPRGTEAFF
.	TRBV5-6	CASSLRGLIYNSPLHF
.	TRBV3-1/TRBV3-2	CASSQRGYEKLFF
.	TRBV14	CASSPPGQAPPLHF
once	TRBV15	CATSRDGQGVREQYF
.	TRBV5-1	CASNKQGADYGYTF
.	TRBV2	CASTPGGGLGLWNEQFF
.	TRBV27	CASSPGTSGANTQYF
.	TRBV5-1	CASSPQTGLNEKLFF
.	TRBV6-5	CASSYSRTAYGYTF
.	TRBV16	CASIQGGLKDPDTQYF
.	TRBV10-1	CASSESPHGTRYNEQFF
.	TRBV12-3/TRBV12-4	CASSSSPNQPQHF
.	TRBV28	CASSLFVDGLNTEAFF
.	TRBV30	CAWSVGQSTNEKLFF
.	TRBV3-1/TRBV3-2	CASSQGGPEKNSPLHF
.	TRBV4-1	CASSQDHAGLYGYTF
.	TRBV2	CASSGGVQNQPQHF
.	TRBV27	CASSLFYTSGSYNEQFF
.	TRBV25-1	CASRPAGGTYEQYF
.	TRBV2	CASSVGGASTDTQYF
few	TRBV19	CASSKRDRVYEQYF
.	TRBV5-1	CASSGFTRTGSGDTQYF
.	TRBV20-1	CSASTARQGDYGYTF
.	TRBV5-1	CASNIGLATYNEQFF
.	TRBV24-1	CATSDTTGTSKGELFF
.	TRBV2	CASSPGGGRGSNQPQHF